Presented here are 25 T cell receptor beta chains from one specimen sequenced in a study of T cell repertoires in cytomegalovirus infection. TCRdb analysed the reads with MiXCR anew, one entry per CDR3 protein. This table holds 400,000 to 550,000 distinct CDR3 sequences, approximately 11% found once. Material: PBMCs. These receptors were taken from a human donor in good health (CMV status not recorded). Some clones in this sample may be carry-over from other donors' samples.

As to this clonotype: This may come from a read error, since a much larger clone is one base off. The chain carries TRBV12-3 or TRBV12-4 and TRBJ1-6; no clear D. The CDR3 is 16 residues long. The V gene lost 6 bases and the J gene lost 7 bases, with 19 bases spanning the gap. The CDR3 nucleotides are TGTGCCAGCAGGCACTCCACCAAGGCAGGAAATTCACCCCTCCACTTT. This sequence encodes CASRHSTKAGNSPLHF.

The table lists this clonotype with many counts. The rearrangement links TRBV2 to TRBJ2-3; no firm D call. Germline V gene sequence: CDR1 SNHLY, CDR2 FYNNEI. The CDR3 length is 11 residues. CDR3 in amino acids: CASKLGDTQYF. CDR3 coding DNA: TGTGCTTCGAAATTAGGAGATACGCAGTATTTT.

This clonotype was counted ten times or more. This chain joins TRBV5-1 and TRBJ2-7; D possibly corresponds to TRBD2 (5 bases). V lost 1 base and J lost 5, with 10 bases in between. The V gene's germline CDR1 is SGHRS and CDR2 YFSETQ. The CDR3 totals 13 residues. The CDR3: CASSLLATNEQYF. Here the CDR3 DNA reads TGCGCCAGCAGCTTGTTAGCGACAAACGAGCAGTACTTC.

This clonotype was seen repeatedly, ten times or more. The rearrangement joins TRBV11-2 to TRBJ2-7; the D is unclear. From germline, CDR1 is SGHAT and CDR2 FQNNGV. CDR3 length: 13 amino acids. The V end was cut by 0 bases, the J end by 5 bases, with 8 bases between. The CDR3 nucleotides read TGTGCCAGCAGCTTAGAGGGGTTGGACGAGCAGTACTTC. Amino acid sequence: CASSLEGLDEQYF.

Ten or more counts support this clonotype. The chain joins TRBV9 to TRBJ1-1; 8 positions match TRBD1. The ends lost 4 bases at V and 7 bases at J; junction bases unmatched: 9. The CDR3 covers 14 residues. CDR1 is SGDLS and CDR2 is YYNGEE in the germline V gene. As DNA, the CDR3 is TGTGCCAGCAGCTTGACAGGGGAATTTGATGAAGCTTTCTTT. This sequence encodes CASSLTGEFDEAFF.

This clonotype has a count of ten or more. One end of the junction varies from germline; a read error may be responsible. The chain uses TRBV5-1 and TRBJ2-1; D is unresolved. CDR1 and CDR2 (germline): SGHRS, YFSETQ. CDR3 length: 13 amino acids. The CDR3 DNA sequence: TGCGCCAGCAGCTTGAAATCCTCCAATGAGCAGTTCTTC. Translation gives CASSLKSSNEQFF.

The rearrangement uses TRBV20-1 and TRBJ2-5; D is uncertain. V lost 6 bases to trimming and J lost 4 bases, with 15 bases between them. CDR1 DFQATT and CDR2 SNEGSKA come from the germline V gene (reference sequence). The CDR3 runs 13 residues. The CDR3 bases are TGCAGTGCCCGGCCCCCAGGCGCAGAGACCCAGTACTTC. Translating gives CSARPPGAETQYF.

In this sample, this clonotype turned up many times. V and J are TRBV10-3 and TRBJ1-2; no clear D gene. The CDR3 contains 14 residues. The germline gives CDR1 ENHRY, CDR2 SYGVKD. Between the trimmed V and J ends, which lost 5 bases and 8 bases, there was a span of 18 bases. CDR3 sequence: CAISSQAGEGGYTF. The CDR3 DNA sequence: TGTGCCATCAGTTCCCAAGCTGGGGAAGGCGGCTACACCTTC.

In its sample, this clonotype was seen many times. The rearrangement joins TRBV7-9 to TRBJ2-3, with D unresolved. Trimming removed 7 bases at V and 4 bases at J, with 9 bases between. The CDR3 runs 12 residues. Germline lookup yields CDR1 SEHNR and CDR2 FQNEAQ (reference sequence). The CDR3 DNA reads TGTGCCAGCAATGGGGTAGCAGATACGCAGTATTTT. As protein: CASNGVADTQYF.

The chain couples TRBV9 to TRBJ2-1, with D possibly being TRBD2 (7 bases). Trimming pared 10 bases from V and 2 bases from J, leaving 28 bases between. Germline values: CDR1 SGDLS, CDR2 YYNGEE. There are 18 residues in the CDR3. The CDR3 DNA sequence: TGTGCCTCTGCTCAGGGGAGGGACTCCCCCACCGCCTACAATGAGCAGTTCTTC. As protein: CASAQGRDSPTAYNEQFF.

There are many counts of this clonotype. The chain has TRBV7-9 and TRBJ2-5; the D is unclear. The CDR3 consists of 12 residues. V shed 6 bases and J shed 4 bases, with 9 bases lying between them. Germline V lookup: CDR1 SEHNR, CDR2 FQNEAQ (reference sequence). Here the CDR3 reads CASREVGETQYF. CDR3 nucleotides: TGTGCCAGCAGGGAAGTGGGAGAGACCCAGTACTTC. Filled out from reference TRBV7-9 and TRBJ2-5, the complete variable domain reads DTGVSQNPRHKITKRGQNVTFRCDPISEHNRLYWYRQTLGQGPEFLTYFQNEAQLEKSRLLSDRFSAERPKGSFSTLEIQRTEQGDSAMYLCASREVGETQYFGPGTRLLVL.

A few counts support this clonotype. The chain combines TRBV19 with TRBJ1-2; D unclear. CDR1 LNHDA and CDR2 SQIVND come from the germline V gene (reference sequence). The CDR3 contains 15 residues. Trimming took off 5 bases at V and 4 bases at J, with 17 bases between the two ends. CDR3 sequence reads: CASSPREGNPYGYTF. CDR3 DNA sequence: TGTGCCAGTAGTCCTCGGGAAGGGAACCCCTATGGCTACACCTTC.

This clonotype was seen repeatedly, ten times or more. The chain is built from TRBV29-1 and TRBJ2-7, with D unresolved. Between the trimmed V and J ends, which lost 1 base and 2 bases, there was a span of 6 bases. CDR3 length equals 12 residues. Germline CDR1 SQVTM, CDR2 ANQGSEA. Here the CDR3 DNA reads TGCAGCGTTGAAGTAAACACCTACGAGCAGTACTTC. Translating gives CSVEVNTYEQYF.

This clonotype has just a few counts. This chain uses TRBV4-2 with TRBJ1-5; tentative D call: TRBD1 (6 bases). Germline values: CDR1 LGHNA, CDR2 YNFKEQ. The CDR3 has 15 residues. V lost 1 base and J lost 3, with 10 bases in between. DNA of the CDR3: TGTGCCAGCAGCCAAGGGTACAGGGCCAATCAGCCCCAGCATTTT. It is translated as CASSQGYRANQPQHF.

There are a few counts of this clonotype. V usage is TRBV18 and J usage is TRBJ2-7, with D perhaps matching TRBD2 (6 bases). CDR1 and CDR2 (germline): KGHSH, LQKENI. Trimming cost V 8 bases and J 0 bases, with 11 bases left between them. The CDR3 contains 13 residues. CDR3 bases: TGTGCCAGCCGCTGGGACTCCTCCTACGAGCAGTACTTC. It is translated as CASRWDSSYEQYF.

This clonotype was seen at least ten times. CDR3 DNA: TGCAGTGCTAGGGACTCCGATCAGCCCCAGCATTTT. It specifies CSARDSDQPQHF. The rearrangement links TRBV20-1 to TRBJ1-5; D unclear. V was shortened by 3 bases and J by 5 bases, with 8 bases between the two germline ends. The CDR3 is made up of 12 amino acids. The germline V gene encodes CDR1 DFQATT and CDR2 SNEGSKA (reference sequence).

This clonotype occurred a few times. The CDR3: CASSLLRGSQETQYF. CDR3 bases: TGCGCCAGCAGCTTGCTTAGGGGTTCCCAAGAGACCCAGTACTTC. This sequence joins TRBV5-1 and TRBJ2-5; perhaps TRBD1 as D (5 bases). Germline V gene lookup returns CDR1 SGHRS and CDR2 YFSETQ. V dropped 1 base and J dropped 1 base, with 11 bases sitting between them. This CDR3 is 15 amino acids long.

V usage is TRBV20-1 and J usage is TRBJ2-3; TRBD2 agrees at 9 bases. This CDR3 contains 15 residues. With 6 bases clipped from V and 3 bases from J, the junction kept 10 bases outside the gene matches. The V gene's germline CDR1 is DFQATT and CDR2 SNEGSKA (reference sequence). CDR3 in amino acids: CSALEAGGRTDTQYF. The CDR3 region has the DNA TGCAGTGCGTTAGAAGCGGGGGGCAGGACAGATACGCAGTATTTT.

This clonotype showed up many times. This CDR3 reads CASRGEVTNNEQFF. For the CDR3, the DNA is TGTGCCAGCAGGGGGGAGGTAACGAACAATGAGCAGTTCTTC. The chain couples TRBV7-8 to TRBJ2-1; D may be TRBD2 (6 bases). The CDR3 is 14 residues long. Trimming took 6 bases from V and 5 from J, leaving 14 bases between them. Germline V lookup: CDR1 SGHVS, CDR2 FQNEAQ.

This clonotype came up a few times. This chain connects TRBV5-1 to TRBJ2-7; weak D call: TRBD2 (5 bases). The CDR3 consists of 13 residues. V lost 1 base and J 5 bases, leaving 10 bases between the germline ends. Per germline, CDR1 SGHRS and CDR2 YFSETQ. CDR3 nucleotides: TGCGCCAGCAGCTTGTACGCGGAGGACGAGCAGTACTTC. Protein: CASSLYAEDEQYF.

This clonotype was recorded once. This chain uses TRBV7-3 with TRBJ2-2; 7 bases fit TRBD1. The CDR3 consists of 15 residues. V trimming: 3 bases; J trimming: 4 bases; junction bases outside the gene matches: 5. The germline V gene encodes CDR1 SGHTA and CDR2 FQGTGA. Written as DNA, the CDR3 is TGTGCCAGCAGCTTGGCGGCAGGGGGCACCGGGGAGCTGTTTTTT. This codes for CASSLAAGGTGELFF.

This clonotype occurred many times. The chain is built from TRBV5-1 and TRBJ2-3; TRBD1 agrees at 7 bases. Trimming took 4 bases from V and 5 from J; bases not matched to a gene: 10. CDR1 and CDR2 from the germline V gene are SGHRS and YFSETQ. The CDR3 extends over 15 amino acids. The CDR3: CASSRRQGVGDTQYF. CDR3 nucleotides: TGCGCCAGCAGCCGGCGGCAGGGGGTTGGAGATACGCAGTATTTT.

This clonotype was detected ten times or more. The V call is TRBV5-5, the J call TRBJ2-2; D remains unclear. Germline CDR1 SGHKS, CDR2 YYEKEE (reference sequence). Trimming shortened V by 4 bases and J by 6 bases, and 10 bases separated the two germline ends. The CDR3 contains 13 residues. CDR3 nucleotide sequence: TGTGCCAGCAGCCCCCCGCCCCCCGGGGAGCTGTTTTTT. Translation gives CASSPPPPGELFF.

The rearrangement joins TRBV19 to TRBJ2-5; D is ambiguous. CDR3 length equals 13 residues. V lost 1 base and J lost 2, with 5 bases in between. Germline CDR1 and CDR2: LNHDA and SQIVND (reference sequence). The CDR3 nucleotides are TGTGCCAGTAGTATAGGGCATCAAGAGACCCAGTACTTC. It codes for CASSIGHQETQYF. The complete variable domain, with remaining parts taken from reference TRBV19 and TRBJ2-5, reads DGGITQSPKYLFRKEGQNVTLSCEQNLNHDAMYWYRQDPGQGLRLIYYSQIVNDFQKGDIAEGYSVSREKKESFPLTVTSAQKNPTAFYLCASSIGHQETQYFGPGTRLLVL.

This clonotype was observed at least ten times. The chain combines TRBV12-3 or TRBV12-4 with TRBJ1-1; a weak D match, TRBD1 (6 bases). V was pared by 6 bases and J by 7 bases, with 15 bases between. This CDR3 has 13 amino acids. The DNA for the CDR3 is TGTGCCAGCAGAACTGGGGGCACTTTTGAAGCTTTCTTT. Translation gives CASRTGGTFEAFF.